Listed below are T cell receptor beta chains from one sample, sequenced in a study of technical replicates of blood from several donors. TCRdb keeps only in-frame clones here, not all; method: immunoSEQ multiplex PCR. Among about 81,000 clones listed, under 95% were seen once. The source material was T cells isolated from PBMCs. All receptors derive from a human donor in good health. Both conserved end residues are part of each CDR3. D genes are given only for firm matches. A clone size is listed for some rows: how often the clone was seen (once, few, many), or a class if it is expanded.

J | V | length | size | D | DNA | CDR3
TRBJ1-2 | TRBV30 | 15 | - | TRBD1 | TGTGCCTGGATGGGACAGGGGGTAGCTAACTATGGCTACACCTTC | CAWMGQGVANYGYTF
TRBJ1-5 | TRBV6-1 | 14 | few | TRBD1 | TGTGCCAGCATTAGACAGGGCCGAGATCAGCCCCAGCATTTT | CASIRQGRDQPQHF
TRBJ2-5 | TRBV6-5 | 14 | - | - | TGTGCCAGCAGTCTCCGACAGGACCAAGAGACCCAGTACTTC | CASSLRQDQETQYF
TRBJ1-2 | TRBV29-1 | 13 | - | TRBD1 | TGCAGCGTAGAGGACAGGGTCGAGTATGGCTACACCTTC | CSVEDRVEYGYTF
TRBJ1-5 | TRBV5-8 | 16 | - | - | TGTGCCAGCAGCTTGGGCGTTCTTGCACGGGAACAGCCCCAGCATTTT | CASSLGVLAREQPQHF
TRBJ2-1 | TRBV29-1 | 16 | - | TRBD1 | TGCAGCGTTGAACACACAGGGGGCGGCTCCTACAATGAGCAGTTCTTC | CSVEHTGGGSYNEQFF
TRBJ1-1 | TRBV7-9 | 14 | - | TRBD1 | TGTGCCAGCAGCACCCGACAGGGGGACACTGAAGCTTTCTTT | CASSTRQGDTEAFF
TRBJ2-7 | TRBV11-3 | 11 | - | TRBD2 | TGTGCCAGCAGCGGGGAGGGCGAGCAGTACTTC | CASSGEGEQYF
TRBJ1-1 | TRBV2 | 13 | few | - | TGTGCCAGCAGTGAGGCCGAATACACTGAAGCTTTCTTT | CASSEAEYTEAFF
TRBJ2-1 | TRBV7-8 | 15 | - | - | TGTGCCAGCAGCAAAACGACGGCAGGGCTACATGAGCAGTTCTTC | CASSKTTAGLHEQFF
TRBJ2-2 | TRBV4-1 | 15 | - | TRBD1 | TGCGCCAGCGAAAGACAGGGGGCGCGGACCGGGGAGCTGTTTTTT | CASERQGARTGELFF
TRBJ1-1 | TRBV5-5 | 14 | - | - | TGTGCCAGCAGCTCTCAACGCGGGGCCACTGAAGCTTTCTTT | CASSSQRGATEAFF
TRBJ2-7 | TRBV27 | 15 | - | TRBD1 | TGTGCCAGCAGTATTACCGGGACAGGGGGCATCGAGCAGTACTTC | CASSITGTGGIEQYF
TRBJ2-3 | TRBV4-1 | 15 | - | TRBD1 | TGCGCCAGCAGCCAAACAGGGGTAGGGACAGATACGCAGTATTTT | CASSQTGVGTDTQYF
TRBJ2-2 | TRBV9 | 16 | - | TRBD1 | TGTGCCAGCAGCGCCGGGGACAGGGGGAGCGGCGGGGAGCTGTTTTTT | CASSAGDRGSGGELFF
TRBJ1-2 | TRBV19 | 14 | - | TRBD1 | TGTGCCAGTAGTGTTCCAGGACAGGGGCCTGGCTACACCTTC | CASSVPGQGPGYTF
TRBJ1-4 | TRBV9 | 14 | once | - | TGTGCCAGCAGCGTTACAGGGACGCATGAAAAACTGTTTTTT | CASSVTGTHEKLFF
TRBJ2-3 | TRBV12-2 | 16 | - | - | TGTGCAAGTCGCTTAGCTGAAGCGGGAGGGATAGATACGCAGTATTTT | CASRLAEAGGIDTQYF
TRBJ2-2 | TRBV14 | 17 | - | - | TGTGCCAGCAGCAAAACCGGGACACTAACGAACACCGGGGAGCTGTTTTTT | CASSKTGTLTNTGELFF
TRBJ1-6 | TRBV5-6 | 15 | once | TRBD1 | TGTGCCAGCAGCAGCCCGGGACAGGGTAGCTCACCCCTCCACTTT | CASSSPGQGSSPLHF
TRBJ1-3 | TRBV6-1 | 14 | - | - | TGTGCCAGCAGTATCCGGGAGGATGGAAACACCATATATTTT | CASSIREDGNTIYF
TRBJ1-3 | TRBV4-1 | 14 | - | - | TGCGCCAGCAGCCAACACGGCTCTGGAAACACCATATATTTT | CASSQHGSGNTIYF
TRBJ1-1 | TRBV7-9 | 15 | - | - | TGTGCCAGCAGCTTAGCGCTACAGCTGAACACTGAAGCTTTCTTT | CASSLALQLNTEAFF
TRBJ2-7 | TRBV30 | 15 | - | TRBD2 | TGTGCCTGGAGTGCCTCTAGCGGGGGGCCCTACGAGCAGTACTTC | CAWSASSGGPYEQYF